The present T cell receptor (beta chain) was sequenced within a study of cytomegalovirus exposure and HLA in healthy donors. Study observations and caveats: Analysis performed later showed TCR beta chains linked to HLA being more clonally expanded than equally common others. Altogether, around 160 TCR beta chains were recorded as cytomegalovirus-associated. In vitro confirmation showed three CMV-associated chains to be CMV antigen specific.

The CDR3 sequence is 17 residues long. This clone was detected a few times. Its antigen is not identified. 13 Jbeta primers and 60 Vbeta primers were used for the PCR. TCRdb's table, derived via immunoSEQ multiplex PCR, lists solely in-frame clones and lacks some. Of around 110,000 clones in the sample, about four fifths are singletons; the top ten hold 1.5% to 2%. Sequencing was done on a sample of PBMCs. The rearrangement links TRBV12-1 to TRBJ2-5; the table's D call, TRBD2, has no DNA check behind it. TRBV12-1 is a pseudogene. The TCR comes from a woman between 18 and 30 years old in good health and CMV-seronegative. The CDR3 sequence: CASSGREPGGSGETQYF. CDR3 sequence (DNA): TGTGCCAGCAGCGGGCGGGAACCCGGCGGATCGGGAGAGACCCAGTACTTC.